These 20 T cell receptor beta chains originate from one sample sequenced in a study of cytomegalovirus exposure and HLA in healthy donors. The PCR made use of 60 Vbeta and 13 Jbeta primers. Assay: immunoSEQ multiplex PCR; the TCRdb copy retains only in-frame clones and omits some. The sample carries tens of thousands of clones, approximately 79% recorded once. The sequencing sample was made of PBMCs. The origin of the receptors is a man aged 25 to 45 in good health and CMV-seronegative.

The CDR3 loop is CAISWTGIGTGELFF. The CDR3 DNA is TGTGCCATCAGTTGGACAGGGATTGGTACCGGGGAGCTGTTTTTT. The chain links TRBV10-3 to TRBJ2-2; 8 nucleotides agree with TRBD1. V lost 5 bases to trimming and J lost 5 bases; unmatched junction nucleotides: 7. CDR1 is ENHRY and CDR2 is SYGVKD in the germline V gene. The length of the CDR3 is 15 residues.

This clone was recorded a few times. J is TRBJ2-2 and V is TRBV4-1; a weak D match, TRBD1 (5 bases). This CDR3 has 17 residues. Between the trimmed V and J ends, which lost 1 base and 5 bases, there was a span of 17 bases. Germline V gene lookup returns CDR1 MGHRA and CDR2 YSYEKL. Here the CDR3 reads CASSQVDMGLRTGELFF. The DNA of the CDR3 is TGCGCCAGCAGCCAAGTCGACATGGGGCTGAGGACCGGGGAGCTGTTTTTT.

V and J are TRBV25-1 and TRBJ2-7, with 8 bases identical to TRBD1. This CDR3 has 16 amino acids. Germline CDR1 and CDR2: MGHDK and SYGVNS. V lost 6 bases to trimming and J lost 4 bases; unmatched junction nucleotides: 14. The DNA for the CDR3 is TGTGCCAGCAGGTCGGCGGCAGGACAGGGATTATACGAGCAGTACTTC. Its translation is CASRSAAGQGLYEQYF.

The CDR3 coding sequence is TGTGCCAGCAGAGGGGGTGCCCTCTACAATGAGCAGTTCTTC. Translated, it gives CASRGGALYNEQFF. The chain is built from TRBV2 and TRBJ2-1; the D gene is possibly TRBD1 (6 bases). CDR1 is SNHLY, CDR2 FYNNEI, per germline. With 6 bases removed from V and 3 bases from J, the gap between germline ends came to 12 bases. The CDR3 has 14 residues. The full variable domain, completed using reference TRBV2 and TRBJ2-1, is EPEVTQTPSHQVTQMGQEVILRCVPISNHLYFYWYRQILGQKVEFLVSFYNNEISEKSEIFDDQFSVERPDGSNFTLKIRSTKLEDSAMYFCASRGGALYNEQFFGPGTRLTVL.

This sequence joins TRBV28 and TRBJ2-1; 8 nucleotides agree with TRBD2. CDR1 MDHEN and CDR2 SYDVKM come from the germline V gene. V dropped 2 bases and J dropped 6; count of bases not matched to a gene: 6. The CDR3 is 15 amino acids. The DNA of the CDR3 is TGTGCCAGCAGTTTACGGACTAGCAGGATCAATGAGCAGTTCTTC. Encoded protein: CASSLRTSRINEQFF.

This clone was seen only once. This chain joins TRBV5-1 and TRBJ2-5, with 7 bases identical to TRBD1. J gave up 3 bases and V 3 bases, and 5 bases lay outside the gene matches. CDR3 length: 14 residues. The germline gives CDR1 SGHRS, CDR2 YFSETQ. This CDR3 is CASSSGQVEETQYF. The CDR3 DNA reads as TGCGCCAGCAGCTCCGGACAGGTAGAAGAGACCCAGTACTTC. Filled out from reference TRBV5-1 and TRBJ2-5, the complete variable domain reads KAGVTQTPRYLIKTRGQQVTLSCSPISGHRSVSWYQQTPGQGLQFLFEYFSETQRNKGNFPGRFSGRQFSNSRSEMNVSTLELGDSALYLCASSSGQVEETQYFGPGTRLLVL.

The chain employs TRBV18 and TRBJ2-3; 11 bases match TRBD2. Germline lookup yields CDR1 KGHSH and CDR2 LQKENI. The CDR3 loop spans 15 amino acids. V lost 3 bases and J lost 7; bases outside the gene matches: 6. This CDR3 is CASSPPGLAANTQYF. In DNA, the CDR3 is TGTGCCAGCTCACCGCCGGGACTAGCGGCTAATACGCAGTATTTT.

This chain joins TRBV27 and TRBJ1-5; 7 positions match TRBD1. CDR1 is MNHEY, CDR2 SMNVEV, per germline (reference sequence). V dropped 5 bases and J dropped 1; count of bases not matched to a gene: 5. CDR3 length equals 15 residues. The CDR3 sequence: CASSGQGGSNQPQHF. CDR3 in DNA: TGTGCCAGCAGTGGGCAAGGGGGCAGCAATCAGCCCCAGCATTTT.

This clone was recorded only once. The J gene is TRBJ2-7, the V gene TRBV6-1; 7 nucleotides agree with TRBD1. The CDR3 contains 13 residues. CDR1 is MNHNS and CDR2 is SASEGT in the germline V gene. V lost 7 bases to trimming and J lost 3 bases; unmatched junction nucleotides: 6. The CDR3 DNA reads TGTGCCAGCACAGCGACAGGGCTCTACGAGCAGTACTTC. This codes for CASTATGLYEQYF.

The chain joins TRBV5-1 to TRBJ2-7; perhaps TRBD1 as D (6 bases). Germline CDR1 is SGHRS and CDR2 is YFSETQ. V was clipped by 4 bases and J by 6 bases, with 23 bases between them. This CDR3 is 16 amino acids long. The CDR3 spells CASSVTTGTSLGEQYF. The DNA for the CDR3 is TGCGCCAGCAGCGTAACTACCGGGACAAGTCTAGGCGAGCAGTACTTC. The whole variable domain, filled in from reference TRBV5-1 and TRBJ2-7, reads KAGVTQTPRYLIKTRGQQVTLSCSPISGHRSVSWYQQTPGQGLQFLFEYFSETQRNKGNFPGRFSGRQFSNSRSEMNVSTLELGDSALYLCASSVTTGTSLGEQYFGPGTRLTVT.

The chain has TRBV9 and TRBJ2-5; TRBD2 matches at 12 bases. CDR3 length: 16 amino acids. V lost 3 bases, J lost 5 bases, and 8 bases stayed unmatched. Germline V gene data show CDR1 as SGDLS and CDR2 as YYNGEE. The CDR3 sequence is CASSALLAGGSETQYF. Written as DNA, the CDR3 is TGTGCCAGCAGCGCCTTACTAGCGGGGGGCTCGGAGACCCAGTACTTC. The complete variable domain, with remaining parts taken from reference TRBV9 and TRBJ2-5, reads DSGVTQTPKHLITATGQRVTLRCSPRSGDLSVYWYQQSLDQGLQFLIQYYNGEERAKGNILERFSAQQFPDLHSELNLSSLELGDSALYFCASSALLAGGSETQYFGPGTRLLVL.

The chain uses TRBV6-5 and TRBJ1-5; the match to TRBD1 covers 7 bases. Germline V gene lookup returns CDR1 MNHEY and CDR2 SVGAGI. V gave up 2 bases and J gave up 5 bases; unmatched junction bases: 6. The CDR3 runs to 15 residues. DNA of the CDR3: TGTGCCAGCAGTTACGCACAGGGGCCGGATCAGCCCCAGCATTTT. Translated: CASSYAQGPDQPQHF.

V usage is TRBV5-1 and J usage is TRBJ1-4, with unresolved D. CDR1 is SGHRS, CDR2 YFSETQ, per germline. This CDR3 spans 17 amino acids. Trimming removed 4 bases at V and 8 bases at J, with 24 bases between. As DNA, the CDR3 is TGCGCCAGCAGCGTGGGCCCCAACGCGGACGGAGGGGAAAAACTGTTTTTT. Protein sequence: CASSVGPNADGGEKLFF.

This clone turned up a few times. The rearrangement joins TRBV5-6 to TRBJ2-3; D uncertain. The CDR3 contains 14 residues. Trimming shortened V by 9 bases and J by 0 bases, and 14 bases separated the two germline ends. The germline gives CDR1 SGHDT, CDR2 YYEEEE. The CDR3 region has the DNA TGTGCCACCCGAGTCCGGTCTAGCACAGATACGCAGTATTTT. Translation gives CATRVRSSTDTQYF.

This rearrangement joins TRBV6-5 to TRBJ1-1, with 9 bases that match TRBD1. This CDR3 is built from 15 residues. Looked up from germline, CDR1 is MNHEY and CDR2 is SVGAGI. V was clipped by 10 bases and J by 2 bases; unmatched bases: 11. The DNA for the CDR3 is TGTGCCACAGGGATTCAGGGACAGGGAAACACTGAAGCTTTCTTT. This codes for CATGIQGQGNTEAFF.

CDR3 sequence: CASSPTGVVQPQHF. The CDR3 nucleotides are TGTGCCAGCAGCCCCACAGGGGTCGTCCAGCCCCAGCATTTT. This chain links TRBV14 with TRBJ1-5; 7 positions agree with TRBD1. Germline V CDR1 and CDR2: SGHDN, FVKESK. The CDR3 covers 14 residues. The ends lost 4 bases at V and 7 bases at J; junction bases unmatched: 7. The whole variable domain, filled in from reference TRBV14 and TRBJ1-5, reads EAGVTQFPSHSVIEKGQTVTLRCDPISGHDNLYWYRRVMGKEIKFLLHFVKESKQDESGMPNNRFLAERTGGTYSTLKVQPAELEDSGVYFCASSPTGVVQPQHFGDGTRLSIL.

The CDR3 sequence is CASSLGHVKSGYTF. CDR3 coding DNA: TGTGCCAGCAGCTTAGGACACGTAAAAAGTGGCTACACCTTC. The chain links TRBV7-2 to TRBJ1-2; D gene ambiguous. The CDR3 has 14 amino acids. Trimming removed 1 base at V and 7 bases at J, with 13 bases between. CDR1 is SGHTA, CDR2 FQGNSA, per germline.

The V gene is TRBV11-2, the J gene TRBJ1-2; D may be TRBD1 (6 bases). The CDR3 is 16 residues long. Looked up from germline, CDR1 is SGHAT and CDR2 is FQNNGV. Trimming took 5 bases from V and 7 from J, leaving 23 bases between them. CDR3 amino acids: CASSSTLTGIGVGYTF. The DNA of the CDR3 is TGTGCCAGCAGCAGTACTTTAACAGGGATTGGCGTTGGCTACACCTTC.

This chain joins TRBV20-1 and TRBJ2-1, with TRBD1 as a possible D gene (6 bases). The CDR3 consists of 10 residues. The germline CDR1 and CDR2 sequences are DFQATT and SNEGSKA (reference sequence). V lost 6 bases and J lost 9, with 9 bases in between. The CDR3 nucleotides are TGCAGTGCCGGCAGGGGTGAGCAGTTCTTC. It yields the protein CSAGRGEQFF.

The rearrangement uses TRBV28 and TRBJ2-2; a weak D match, TRBD1 (5 bases). Trimming stripped 5 bases from V and 5 bases from J, with 12 bases between. Looked up from germline, CDR1 is MDHEN and CDR2 is SYDVKM. The CDR3 spans 14 residues. CDR3 loop: CASSTSTVTGELFF. For the CDR3, the DNA is TGTGCCAGCAGTACATCGACAGTAACCGGGGAGCTGTTTTTT.